Presented here are 9 T cell receptor beta chains from one specimen sequenced in a study of blood T cell repertoires in COVID-19. Assay used: immunoSEQ multiplex PCR; TCRdb lists only in-frame clones, some missing. The top ten clones hold approximately 4.8% of a sample with about 200,000 clones, 85% to 90% of them seen once. Source material: peripheral blood. The receptors here all came from a man over 45 with acute or convalescent COVID-19.

This chain joins TRBV2 and TRBJ2-2; possible D gene TRBD2, 5 bases. Germline CDR1 reads SNHLY; CDR2 reads FYNNEI. The CDR3 consists of 12 residues. The V end lost 6 bases, the J end lost 4 bases, and 6 bases lay between the germline ends. CDR3: CASRRVTGELFF. In DNA, the CDR3 is TGTGCCAGCAGGAGGGTCACCGGGGAGCTGTTTTTT.

The J gene is TRBJ1-2, the V gene TRBV5-6, with TRBD1 matching 8 bases. The CDR3 consists of 14 residues. The germline CDR1 and CDR2 sequences are SGHDT and YYEEEE. Trimming at V came to 3 bases and at J to 4 bases, leaving 5 bases not matched to a gene. CDR3 sequence reads: CASSWGQASYGYTF. The CDR3 nucleotides are TGTGCCAGCAGCTGGGGACAGGCCTCCTATGGCTACACCTTC. Drawing the rest from reference TRBV5-6 and TRBJ1-2, the complete variable domain is DAGVTQSPTHLIKTRGQQVTLRCSPKSGHDTVSWYQQALGQGPQFIFQYYEEEERQRGNFPDRFSGHQFPNYSSELNVNALLLGDSALYLCASSWGQASYGYTFGSGTRLTVV.

V and J are TRBV6-5 and TRBJ1-5; 9 bases are a match to TRBD1. The V segment lost 4 bases and the J segment 3 bases; nucleotides outside the gene matches: 1. Per germline, CDR1 MNHEY and CDR2 SVGAGI. The CDR3 is 14 residues long. CDR3 DNA sequence: TGTGCCAGCAGTTGGACAGGGGTCAATCAGCCCCAGCATTTT. Protein sequence: CASSWTGVNQPQHF.

This chain's CDR3 is CASSPSGGSTDTQYF. The CDR3 region has the DNA TGCGCCAGCAGCCCCTCGGGGGGAAGCACAGATACGCAGTATTTT. The chain has TRBV5-1 and TRBJ2-3; 7 bases map to TRBD2. Unmatched junction bases numbered 5, after V lost 4 bases and J lost 0 bases. The CDR3 is 15 residues long. Germline CDR1 is SGHRS and CDR2 is YFSETQ.

This clone showed up just once. This CDR3 reads CASSDQGRTEAFF. DNA for the CDR3: TGTGCCAGCAGCGACCAGGGTAGGACTGAAGCTTTCTTT. The chain has TRBV7-6 and TRBJ1-1; TRBD1 is a possible D gene (5 bases). Germline V CDR1 and CDR2: SGHVS, FNYEAQ. The V end lost 5 bases, the J end lost 5 bases, and 12 bases lay between the germline ends. The length of the CDR3 is 13 residues.

The chain recombines TRBV11-3 with TRBJ2-2; D call uncertain. V was cut by 2 bases and J by 5 bases, with 6 bases left in between. This CDR3 region has 13 residues. Germline assignment: CDR1 SGHNT and CDR2 YENEEA. This chain's CDR3 is CASSLRVTGELFF. In DNA, the CDR3 is TGTGCCAGCAGCTTACGGGTTACCGGGGAGCTGTTTTTT.

The chain joins TRBV7-8 to TRBJ1-1; 7 bases map to TRBD1. The CDR3 spans 16 residues. Germline trimming cut 5 bases from V and 7 bases from J; bases unmatched to any gene: 16. Germline V gives CDR1 SGHVS, CDR2 FQNEAQ. The CDR3 nucleotides are TGTGCCAGCAGCCACGGAGCCGGGACAGAGGGTGTTGAAGCTTTCTTT. Translation gives CASSHGAGTEGVEAFF.

This chain links TRBV10-2 with TRBJ1-1, with 9 bases fitting TRBD1. This CDR3 comprises 17 residues. Germline-derived CDR1 and CDR2 are WSHSY and SAAADI. The V segment lost 3 bases and the J segment 1 base; nucleotides outside the gene matches: 9. The CDR3 protein is CASSDYRTGASNTEAFF. Here the CDR3 DNA reads TGCGCCAGCAGTGACTATCGGACAGGGGCCTCGAACACTGAAGCTTTCTTT.

This sequence joins TRBV6-6 and TRBJ2-6, with TRBD1 matching over 9 bases. The CDR3 length is 19 residues. Unmatched junction bases numbered 15, after V lost 6 bases and J lost 3 bases. From germline, CDR1 is MNHNY and CDR2 SVGAGI (reference sequence). Written as DNA, the CDR3 is TGTGCCAGCAGCCGAGGGGCGGGACAGGGATGGAATGGGGCCAACGTCCTGACTTTC. Translation gives CASSRGAGQGWNGANVLTF.